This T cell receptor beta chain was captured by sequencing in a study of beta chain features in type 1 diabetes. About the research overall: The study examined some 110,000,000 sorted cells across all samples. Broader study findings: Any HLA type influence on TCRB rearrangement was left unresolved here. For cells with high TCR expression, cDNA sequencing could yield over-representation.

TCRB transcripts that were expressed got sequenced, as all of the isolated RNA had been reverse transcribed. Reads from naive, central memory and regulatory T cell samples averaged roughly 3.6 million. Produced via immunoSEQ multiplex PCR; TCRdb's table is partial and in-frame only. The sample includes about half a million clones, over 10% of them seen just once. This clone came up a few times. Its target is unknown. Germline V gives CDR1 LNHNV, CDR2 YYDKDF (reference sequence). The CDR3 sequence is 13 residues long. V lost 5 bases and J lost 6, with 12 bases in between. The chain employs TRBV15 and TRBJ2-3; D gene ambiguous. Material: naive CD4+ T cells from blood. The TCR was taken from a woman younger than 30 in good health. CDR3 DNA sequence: TGTGCCACCAGCCAAAGGTTGAGGGATACGCAGTATTTT. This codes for CATSQRLRDTQYF.